A selection of T cell receptor beta chains follows, all from one sample in a study of early T cells in non-severe SARS-CoV-2 infection. Each CDR3 protein gets one entry after TCRdb re-called the 5' RACE reads with MiXCR. This table holds about 94,000 distinct CDR3 sequences, 13% found once. Sequences were obtained from whole blood. The receptors stem from an adult who was a healthcare worker with PCR-confirmed SARS-CoV-2 infection or an uninfected control (not recorded which). Each CDR3 is given with its conserved first and last residue. The D gene is left open where the match is weak. Some rows have no size entry. The others give once, few or many, or a class for an expanded clone.

v_gene	d_gene	j_gene	abundance	CDR3aa	CDR3nt
TRBV28	NA	TRBJ2-2	once	CASSPPTNTGELFF	TGTGCCAGCTCCCCACCGACGAACACCGGGGAGCTGTTTTTT
TRBV7-2	NA	TRBJ2-3	many	CASSLEGGYTDTQYF	TGTGCCAGCAGCTTAGAGGGGGGGTACACAGATACGCAGTATTTT
TRBV9	NA	TRBJ2-3	many	CASSVTSDTQYF	TGTGCCAGCAGCGTCACTTCAGATACGCAGTATTTT
TRBV12-3/TRBV12-4	TRBD1	TRBJ1-2	few	CASSPPETGGTYGYTF	TGTGCCAGCAGTCCACCCGAGACAGGGGGCACCTATGGCTACACCTTC
TRBV3-1	NA	TRBJ2-7	few	CASSQLTGTYEQYF	TGTGCCAGCAGCCAGCTGACGGGAACCTACGAGCAGTACTTC
TRBV28	NA	TRBJ1-2	many	CASNTLGRLGYGYTF	TGTGCCAGCAACACCCTAGGGAGGTTGGGGTATGGCTACACCTTC
TRBV4-2	TRBD1	TRBJ2-2	many	CASSQVGGGFMTGELFF	TGTGCCAGCAGCCAAGTAGGGGGCGGTTTTATGACCGGGGAGCTGTTTTTT
TRBV10-3	NA	TRBJ1-1	many	CAISERAGAAFF	TGTGCCATCAGTGAGAGGGCAGGGGCCGCTTTCTTT
TRBV28	TRBD1	TRBJ2-7	NA	CASSLDRVPYEQYF	TGTGCCAGCAGTTTAGACAGGGTCCCCTACGAGCAGTACTTC
TRBV12-3/TRBV12-4	NA	TRBJ1-1	many	CASRLSEKNTEAFF	TGTGCCAGCAGACTCTCGGAGAAAAACACTGAAGCTTTCTTT
TRBV20-1	NA	TRBJ2-7	few	CSANTGYSYEQYF	TGCAGTGCGAATACAGGTTATTCCTACGAGCAGTACTTC
TRBV4-3	NA	TRBJ2-7	many	CASSQDVAGGTYEQYF	TGCGCCAGCAGCCAAGATGTCGCTGGAGGCACCTACGAGCAGTACTTC
TRBV20-1	NA	TRBJ2-7	many	CSAPGVYEQYF	TGCAGTGCTCCGGGGGTCTACGAGCAGTACTTC
TRBV2	TRBD1	TRBJ1-4	many	CASRPDRGNEKLFF	TGTGCCAGCAGGCCGGACAGGGGTAATGAAAAACTGTTTTTT
TRBV24-1	TRBD1	TRBJ2-1	many	CATSDLQAGGSEQFF	TGTGCCACCAGTGATTTACAGGCAGGGGGCAGTGAGCAGTTCTTC
TRBV27	NA	TRBJ2-6	few	CASRSHASGANVLTF	TGTGCCAGCAGAAGTCACGCATCTGGGGCCAACGTCCTGACTTTC
TRBV18	NA	TRBJ2-2	NA	CASSTNTGELFF	TGTGCCAGCTCAACGAACACCGGGGAGCTGTTTTTT
TRBV5-1	NA	TRBJ2-7	NA	CASSFGSGEEQYF	TGCGCCAGCAGCTTTGGGTCAGGTGAAGAGCAGTACTTC
TRBV5-6	TRBD1	TRBJ2-7	few	CASSFGTGGYEQYF	TGTGCCAGCAGCTTCGGGACAGGGGGCTACGAGCAGTACTTC
TRBV3-1	TRBD1	TRBJ2-1	few	CASSPIDRGSYNEQFF	TGTGCCAGCAGCCCGATCGACAGGGGCTCCTACAATGAGCAGTTCTTC
TRBV5-3	NA	TRBJ2-1	NA	CARSLSWVLNEQFF	TGTGCCAGAAGCTTGAGTTGGGTTCTCAATGAGCAGTTCTTC
TRBV5-5	NA	TRBJ2-4	NA	CASSLAPGLKPGNIQYF	TGTGCCAGCAGCTTGGCCCCGGGACTCAAACCGGGGAACATTCAGTACTTC
TRBV28	TRBD1	TRBJ1-6	few	CAIAQGGTPLHF	TGTGCCATCGCCCAGGGGGGGACACCCCTCCACTTT
TRBV12-3/TRBV12-4	NA	TRBJ1-6	NA	CASTAWGSPLHF	TGTGCCAGCACTGCCTGGGGTTCACCCCTCCACTTT
TRBV3-1	TRBD1	TRBJ1-2	NA	CASSPVPGQGTYGYTF	TGTGCCAGCAGCCCAGTCCCGGGACAGGGTACCTATGGCTACACCTTC
TRBV20-1	NA	TRBJ2-7	few	CSVTPTNSKGEQYF	TGCAGTGTTACTCCGACCAATTCTAAGGGGGAGCAGTACTTC
TRBV7-9	TRBD1	TRBJ2-1	many	CASSLVTGTEQFF	TGTGCCAGCAGCTTAGTGACAGGGACTGAGCAGTTCTTC
TRBV14	NA	TRBJ1-1	few	CASSQDLGTGEAFF	TGTGCCAGCAGCCAAGATCTTGGTACTGGGGAAGCTTTCTTT
TRBV6-6	TRBD1	TRBJ2-7	many	CASSIRQGASEQYF	TGTGCCAGCAGTATCCGACAGGGGGCGAGCGAGCAGTACTTC
TRBV7-9	NA	TRBJ1-4	few	CASSRQSTNEKLFF	TGTGCCAGCAGCAGACAGTCAACTAATGAAAAACTGTTTTTT
TRBV3-1	NA	TRBJ1-4	NA	CASSQDRKEKLFF	TGTGCCAGCAGCCAAGATAGGAAAGAAAAACTGTTTTTT
TRBV5-4	NA	TRBJ1-5	many	CASSMGIGQPQHF	TGTGCCAGCAGTATGGGGATAGGGCAGCCCCAGCATTTT
TRBV20-1	TRBD1	TRBJ2-7	NA	CSATGGAVNEQYF	TGCAGTGCTACAGGGGGCGCCGTTAACGAGCAGTACTTC
TRBV28	NA	TRBJ1-1	NA	CASSFDFRGWYTEAFF	TGTGCCAGCAGTTTCGATTTTAGAGGGTGGTACACTGAAGCTTTCTTT
TRBV7-2	NA	TRBJ2-3	few	CASSLVPVGGPDTQYF	TGTGCCAGCAGCTTAGTTCCAGTAGGAGGTCCAGATACGCAGTATTTT
TRBV4-1	TRBD2	TRBJ2-3	few	CASSQGSGGATDTQYF	TGCGCCAGCAGCCAAGGTAGCGGGGGGGCAACAGATACGCAGTATTTT
TRBV6-1	NA	TRBJ1-6	many	CASSEDYNSPLHF	TGTGCCAGCAGTGAAGACTATAATTCACCCCTCCACTTT
TRBV19	TRBD1	TRBJ2-3	many	CASSIAGQKLTDTQYF	TGTGCCAGTAGTATAGCGGGACAGAAACTCACAGATACGCAGTATTTT
TRBV20-1	NA	TRBJ1-5	NA	CSARPLGSGSNQPQHF	TGCAGTGCTAGACCGTTAGGAAGCGGAAGCAATCAGCCCCAGCATTTT
TRBV5-6	NA	TRBJ2-5	NA	CASSRQIQETQYF	TGTGCCAGCAGCAGACAGATACAAGAGACCCAGTACTTC
TRBV12-3/TRBV12-4	NA	TRBJ2-7	few	CASSYWGYEQYF	TGTGCCAGCAGTTATTGGGGCTACGAGCAGTACTTC
TRBV19	NA	TRBJ1-1	few	CASKRMNTEAFF	TGTGCCAGTAAGAGGATGAACACTGAAGCTTTCTTT
TRBV3-1	NA	TRBJ2-5	many	CASSQLGGPFFTETQYF	TGTGCCAGCAGCCAACTGGGGGGGCCGTTTTTTACAGAGACCCAGTACTTC
TRBV12-3/TRBV12-4	NA	TRBJ2-2	few	CASSIEGGGELFF	TGTGCCAGCAGCATAGAGGGCGGCGGGGAGCTGTTTTTT
TRBV27	TRBD1	TRBJ1-2	many	CASSPRQGAPYFYGYTF	TGTGCCAGCAGTCCTCGACAGGGGGCCCCGTACTTCTATGGCTACACCTTC
TRBV6-2/TRBV6-3	NA	TRBJ2-7	few	CASSYSYSYEQYF	TGTGCCAGCAGTTACTCTTACTCCTACGAGCAGTACTTC
TRBV5-1	TRBD1	TRBJ1-2	once	CASSAGQGCINYGYTF	TGCGCCAGCAGCGCGGGACAGGGGTGTATTAACTATGGCTACACCTTC
TRBV2	NA	TRBJ2-1	NA	CASSAVRGTYNEQFF	TGTGCCAGCAGTGCGGTGCGGGGCACCTACAATGAGCAGTTCTTC
TRBV7-9	NA	TRBJ2-5	many	CASSQALNHQETQYF	TGTGCCAGCAGCCAAGCCCTCAACCACCAAGAGACCCAGTACTTC
TRBV15	TRBD2	TRBJ2-1	NA	CATSRDPIAGDVNEQFF	TGTGCCACCAGCAGAGATCCCATAGCGGGGGATGTAAATGAGCAGTTCTTC
TRBV10-2	TRBD1	TRBJ1-2	NA	CASSEDRDYGYTF	TGCGCCAGCAGTGAGGACAGGGACTATGGCTACACCTTC
TRBV11-2	NA	TRBJ1-6	many	CASSFSSGYNSPLHF	TGTGCCAGCAGCTTTAGTTCCGGGTATAATTCACCCCTCCACTTT
TRBV6-6	NA	TRBJ1-1	many	CASSLGPLGKDTEAFF	TGTGCCAGCTCGTTGGGCCCATTGGGGAAGGACACTGAAGCTTTCTTT
TRBV5-5	TRBD2	TRBJ2-3	NA	CASSRLLAGSWDTQYF	TGTGCCAGCAGCCGGCTCCTAGCGGGGTCATGGGATACGCAGTATTTT